The clone carrying this TCR beta chain was observed once. The antigen is not known. Produced via immunoSEQ multiplex PCR; TCRdb's table is partial and in-frame only. Here the sample spans approximately 15,000 clones, about nine tenths being singletons. V was clipped by 7 bases and J by 2 bases; unmatched bases: 6. Germline values: CDR1 LGHNT, CDR2 FRNRAP. The CDR3 is 14 residues long. As for time point: cycle 4 day 1 (C4D1), after five to seven weeks of nivolumab. No patient escaped relapse after autologous stem cell transplantation, and brentuximab vedotin exposure varied. The study isolated CD8+ T cells from thawed PBMCs by magnetic negative selection. This specimen comes from a study of PD-1 blockade in classical Hodgkin lymphoma. Study-wide findings and caveats: Exclusion covered patients beginning nivolumab under 1 year post-ASCT. Reported baseline diversity: healthy donors highest, relapsed/refractory patients lowest. Complete responders showed a baseline diversity that resembled the diversity of newly diagnosed patients.

The material sequenced was CD8+ T cells from blood, taken before the fourth cycle of nivolumab. The chain has TRBV12-5 and TRBJ1-1; 8 bases align to TRBD1. The receptor was derived from a human donor with classical Hodgkin lymphoma. The CDR3 bases are TGTGCTAGTGCCTTTGGACAGGGAAACACTGAAGCTTTCTTT. This translates into CASAFGQGNTEAFF. The variable domain in full, with the rest retrieved from reference TRBV12-5 and TRBJ1-1, is DARVTQTPRHKVTEMGQEVTMRCQPILGHNTVFWYRQTMMQGLELLAYFRNRAPLDDSGMPKDRFSAEMPDATLATLKIQPSEPRDSAVYFCASAFGQGNTEAFFGQGTRLTVV.